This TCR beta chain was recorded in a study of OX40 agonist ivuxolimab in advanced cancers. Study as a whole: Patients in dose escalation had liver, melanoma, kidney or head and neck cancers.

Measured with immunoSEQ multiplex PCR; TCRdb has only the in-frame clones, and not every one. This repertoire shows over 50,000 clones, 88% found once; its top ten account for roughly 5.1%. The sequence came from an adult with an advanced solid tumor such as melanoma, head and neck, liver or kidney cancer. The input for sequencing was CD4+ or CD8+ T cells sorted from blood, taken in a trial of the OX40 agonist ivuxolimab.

This CDR3 reads CASSILGTGVNEQFF. For the CDR3, the DNA is TGTGCCAGCAGCATTCTGGGGACAGGGGTAAATGAGCAGTTCTTC. The rearrangement joins TRBV11-2 to TRBJ2-1, with TRBD1 matching 10 bases. The trim removed 5 bases at V and 7 bases at J, leaving 8 bases unmatched. The germline CDR1 and CDR2 sequences are SGHAT and FQNNGV. The CDR3 loop spans 15 amino acids.